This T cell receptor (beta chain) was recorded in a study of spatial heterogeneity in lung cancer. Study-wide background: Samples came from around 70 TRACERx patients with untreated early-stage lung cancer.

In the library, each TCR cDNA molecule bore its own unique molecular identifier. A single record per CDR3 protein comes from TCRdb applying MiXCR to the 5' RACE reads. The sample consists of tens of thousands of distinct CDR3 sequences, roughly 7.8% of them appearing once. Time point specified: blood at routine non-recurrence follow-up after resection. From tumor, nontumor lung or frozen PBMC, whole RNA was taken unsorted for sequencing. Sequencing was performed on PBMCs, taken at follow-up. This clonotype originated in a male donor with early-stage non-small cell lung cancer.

This chain's CDR3 is CASSLTSGGAYNEQFF. The DNA of the CDR3 is TGTGCCAGCAGTTTAACCTCAGGGGGGGCCTACAATGAGCAGTTCTTC. The chain has TRBV27 and TRBJ2-1, with D perhaps being TRBD1 or TRBD2 (7 bases each). The CDR3 runs 16 residues. In germline, CDR1 is MNHEY, CDR2 SMNVEV (reference sequence). Deletions cut 2 bases from V and 2 bases from J, with 13 bases between.